The 28 T cell receptor beta chains below all came from one sample that was sequenced in a study of OX40 agonist ivuxolimab in advanced cancers. Measured with immunoSEQ multiplex PCR; TCRdb has only the in-frame clones, and not every one. The sample contains just under 85,000 clones, roughly 83% of which appear only once. The specimen was CD4+ or CD8+ T cells sorted from blood, collected in a trial of the OX40 agonist ivuxolimab. The origin of the receptors is an adult with an advanced solid tumor such as melanoma, head and neck, liver or kidney cancer.

The chain joins TRBV6-6 to TRBJ1-1; no reliable D call. CDR1 is MNHNY and CDR2 is SVGAGI in the germline V gene (reference sequence). The CDR3 consists of 15 residues. V lost 5 bases and J lost 1, with 14 bases in between. CDR3 DNA sequence: TGTGCCAGCAGTCCGTCGCCTAACAGGAACACTGAAGCTTTCTTT. It translates to CASSPSPNRNTEAFF.

The gene calls are TRBV7-6 and TRBJ2-3; 8 nucleotides align to TRBD2. The CDR3 has 18 amino acids. CDR1 and CDR2 (germline): SGHVS, FNYEAQ. Germline trimming cut 2 bases from V and 4 bases from J; bases unmatched to any gene: 14. The CDR3 nucleotides read TGTGCCAGCAGCTTAAGGTGGCGGGGGGCTTCGAGTCCAGATACGCAGTATTTT. Translation: CASSLRWRGASSPDTQYF.

This clone appeared once. This sequence joins TRBV6-1 and TRBJ1-5, with a possible D match to TRBD1 (6 bases). Germline V gives CDR1 MNHNS, CDR2 SASEGT. Trimming shortened V by 8 bases and J by 2 bases, and 16 bases separated the two germline ends. The CDR3 is 15 residues long. This CDR3 reads CASHKGGDGNQPQHF. Here the CDR3 DNA reads TGTGCCAGCCATAAGGGGGGGGATGGCAATCAGCCCCAGCATTTT.

V and J are TRBV19 and TRBJ1-5, with D possibly TRBD1 on 6 matching bases. The CDR3 covers 14 residues. Between the trimmed V and J ends, which lost 6 bases and 5 bases, there was a span of 14 bases. Germline V lookup: CDR1 LNHDA, CDR2 SQIVND (reference sequence). The CDR3 here is CASSSRTDHQPQHF. CDR3 DNA: TGTGCCAGTAGCTCAAGGACAGACCATCAGCCCCAGCATTTT.

The chain carries TRBV30 and TRBJ1-1; D may be TRBD1 (6 bases). V was shortened by 7 bases and J by 6 bases, with 21 bases between the two germline ends. The CDR3 is made up of 14 amino acids. The germline gives CDR1 GTSNPN, CDR2 SVGIG (reference sequence). The CDR3 spells CALRGYTLLAEAFF. DNA of the CDR3: TGTGCCTTAAGGGGGTATACCCTCCTAGCTGAAGCTTTCTTT. Using reference TRBV30 and TRBJ1-1 for the parts outside the CDR3, the full variable domain is SQTIHQWPATLVQPVGSPLSLECTVEGTSNPNLYWYRQAAGRGLQLLFYSVGIGQISSEVPQNLSASRPQDRQFILSSKKLLLSDSGFYLCALRGYTLLAEAFFGQGTRLTVV.

In this sample, this clone turned up once. The CDR3 here is CASSYSSPFDEKLFF. The CDR3 DNA reads TGTGCCAGCAGTTACTCGAGTCCCTTCGATGAAAAACTGTTTTTT. The V gene is TRBV6-6, the J gene TRBJ1-4; D is uncertain. Germline-derived CDR1 and CDR2 are MNHNY and SVGAGI (reference sequence). Trimming removed 0 bases at V and 6 bases at J, with 11 bases between. This CDR3 has 15 amino acids.

This clone has only one observation. The CDR3 coding sequence is TGTGCCAGCAGCTCCTCCGAAACTAAAGGGTTCGAAAAACTGTTTTTT. It is translated as CASSSSETKGFEKLFF. The gene calls are TRBV13 and TRBJ1-4; no reliable D call. Germline V gives CDR1 PRHDT, CDR2 FYEKMQ (reference sequence). V was pared by 4 bases and J by 8 bases, with 20 bases between. The CDR3 has 16 amino acids.

The J gene is TRBJ1-2, the V gene TRBV7-2; 8 bases match TRBD1. Germline values: CDR1 SGHTA, CDR2 FQGNSA. After removal of 5 bases from V and 9 bases from J, the junction contained 23 bases not matched to a gene. CDR3 length equals 18 residues. DNA of the CDR3: TGTGCCAGCAGCGCCCAAGGGACAGGTCGTGTCGGCATATTCCGCTACACCTTC. This gives the protein CASSAQGTGRVGIFRYTF. The full variable domain, with the rest looked up from reference TRBV7-2 and TRBJ1-2, is GAGVSQSPSNKVTEKGKDVELRCDPISGHTALYWYRQSLGQGLEFLIYFQGNSAPDKSGLPSDRFSAERTGGSVSTLTIQRTQQEDSAVYLCASSAQGTGRVGIFRYTFGSGTRLTVV.

This clone came up a few times. This chain uses TRBV7-9 with TRBJ1-1; D is possibly TRBD1 (5 bases). V shed 7 bases and J shed 6 bases, with 18 bases lying between them. The CDR3 runs to 14 residues. Per germline, CDR1 SEHNR and CDR2 FQNEAQ (reference sequence). This CDR3 is CASTPWGRNPEAFF. The CDR3 DNA reads as TGTGCCAGCACCCCGTGGGGCAGAAATCCTGAAGCTTTCTTT.

The CDR3 spells CASRRVGGPPYEQYF. The CDR3 nucleotides read TGTGCCAGCAGGCGAGTGGGAGGGCCCCCCTACGAGCAGTACTTC. V usage is TRBV5-6 and J usage is TRBJ2-7, with 7 bases identical to TRBD2. V was pared by 5 bases and J by 2 bases, with 10 bases of the junction left unmatched. The CDR3 totals 15 residues. Germline V gene sequence: CDR1 SGHDT, CDR2 YYEEEE.

The chain joins TRBV7-2 to TRBJ1-2; 9 bases match TRBD1. Trimming cost V 5 bases and J 6 bases; bases outside gene matches: 4. CDR3 size: 13 residues. Germline V CDR1 and CDR2: SGHTA, FQGNSA. The CDR3 spells CASSQGQGDGYTF. CDR3 nucleotide sequence: TGTGCCAGCAGCCAGGGACAGGGCGATGGCTACACCTTC.

This clone has more than one count but fewer than ten. This rearrangement joins TRBV19 to TRBJ1-1, with D perhaps matching TRBD1 (5 bases). The CDR3 loop spans 10 amino acids. V was shortened by 7 bases and J by 6 bases, with 6 bases between the two germline ends. The germline CDR1 and CDR2 sequences are LNHDA and SQIVND (reference sequence). In DNA form, the CDR3 reads TGTGCCAGTAAGGGGTCTGAAGCTTTCTTT. Translation gives CASKGSEAFF.

V gene TRBV2 combines with J gene TRBJ1-2; D unresolved. Germline V gene data show CDR1 as SNHLY and CDR2 as FYNNEI. Trimming left V 5 bases short and J 7 bases short, with 8 bases between. The CDR3 extends over 11 amino acids. The CDR3 DNA follows: TGTGCCAGCAGTCGGGGAATTGGCTACACCTTC. Its protein product is CASSRGIGYTF.

V is TRBV11-3 and J is TRBJ2-1, with D possibly called TRBD1 or TRBD2 (5 bases each). The CDR3 spans 11 residues. The germline gives CDR1 SGHNT, CDR2 YENEEA. The ends were cut back, 1 base at V and 10 bases at J, with 5 bases in the middle. The CDR3 nucleotides read TGTGCCAGCAGCTTAGGGGGGGAGCAGTTCTTC. Translating it yields CASSLGGEQFF.

The chain links TRBV7-8 to TRBJ1-2; 7 nucleotides agree with TRBD1. CDR1 and CDR2 (germline): SGHVS, FQNEAQ. The CDR3 contains 15 residues. After removal of 3 bases from V and 4 bases from J, the junction contained 8 bases not matched to a gene. DNA for the CDR3: TGTGCCAGCAGCTTTGGGGGGACAGCCTCCTATGGCTACACCTTC. This encodes CASSFGGTASYGYTF.

The chain couples TRBV18 to TRBJ2-5; TRBD1 agrees at 7 bases. Per germline, CDR1 KGHSH and CDR2 LQKENI. This CDR3 comprises 15 residues. J gave up 5 bases and V 4 bases, and 10 bases lay outside the gene matches. Written as DNA, the CDR3 is TGTGCCAGCTCACGTAGAGGAACAGGGGACGAGACCCAGTACTTC. Translation gives CASSRRGTGDETQYF. Variable domain in full (rest from reference TRBV18 and TRBJ2-5): NAGVMQNPRHLVRRRGQEARLRCSPMKGHSHVYWYRQLPEEGLKFMVYLQKENIIDESGMPKERFSAEFPKEGPSILRIQQVVRGDSAAYFCASSRRGTGDETQYFGPGTRLLVL.

This chain links TRBV6-5 with TRBJ1-1; TRBD1 matches at 7 bases. The ends lost 6 bases at V and 4 bases at J; junction bases unmatched: 11. Looked up from germline, CDR1 is MNHEY and CDR2 is SVGAGI. CDR3 size: 15 residues. The CDR3 DNA reads as TGTGCCAGCAGACCCCTAGACAGGGTAGCCACTGAAGCTTTCTTT. It specifies CASRPLDRVATEAFF.

The chain employs TRBV5-4 and TRBJ1-2, with 9 bases lining up with TRBD1. In germline, CDR1 is SGHNT, CDR2 YYREEE (reference sequence). With 2 bases clipped from V and 10 bases from J, the junction kept 6 bases outside the gene matches. The CDR3 runs to 13 residues. This CDR3 is CASSFTGQGDYTF. The CDR3 DNA reads TGTGCCAGCAGCTTCACGGGACAGGGTGACTACACCTTC.

This clone is a singleton in its sample. J is TRBJ2-6 and V is TRBV19, with D uncertain. The V gene lost 8 bases and the J gene lost 4 bases, with 9 bases spanning the gap. CDR1 and CDR2 from the germline V gene are LNHDA and SQIVND (reference sequence). The CDR3 is 13 amino acids. The CDR3 loop is CASQTSGANVLTF. The CDR3 coding sequence is TGTGCCAGTCAGACTTCCGGGGCCAACGTCCTGACTTTC.

The chain combines TRBV30 with TRBJ2-1; TRBD2 matches 14 bases. Germline CDR1 and CDR2: GTSNPN and SVGIG (reference sequence). The CDR3 is 15 residues long. Trimming cost V 3 bases and J 7 bases; bases outside gene matches: 5. The CDR3 DNA is TGTGCCTGGAGCGCCGGGACTAGCGGGAGTAATGAGCAGTTCTTC. This encodes CAWSAGTSGSNEQFF.

The chain has TRBV11-3 and TRBJ1-5; D unclear. The CDR3 is 13 amino acids. Germline-derived CDR1 and CDR2 are SGHNT and YENEEA. Trimming removed 0 bases at V and 3 bases at J, with 3 bases between. The CDR3 sequence is CASSLENNQPQHF. CDR3 in DNA: TGTGCCAGCAGCTTAGAAAACAATCAGCCCCAGCATTTT.

The rearrangement uses TRBV9 and TRBJ2-1, with 7 nucleotides matching TRBD1. The CDR3 runs 18 residues. J gave up 1 base and V 4 bases, and 14 bases lay outside the gene matches. Per germline, CDR1 SGDLS and CDR2 YYNGEE. CDR3 DNA sequence: TGTGCCAGCAGCAAGACAGGGCTGGTGGGAAGGTCCTACAATGAGCAGTTCTTC. This encodes CASSKTGLVGRSYNEQFF.

This clone has more than one count but fewer than ten. The chain recombines TRBV30 with TRBJ1-6; D not certain. The V end lost 0 bases, the J end lost 8 bases, and 5 bases lay between the germline ends. The V gene's germline CDR1 is GTSNPN and CDR2 SVGIG (reference sequence). The CDR3 extends over 12 amino acids. The CDR3 protein is CAWSVGDSPLHF. The CDR3, as DNA: TGTGCCTGGAGTGTCGGGGATTCACCCCTCCACTTT.

V and J are TRBV5-1 and TRBJ2-7; unclear D gene. Between the trimmed V and J ends, which lost 3 bases and 6 bases, there was a span of 13 bases. This CDR3 is built from 13 residues. Germline CDR1 is SGHRS and CDR2 is YFSETQ. Written as DNA, the CDR3 is TGCGCCAGCAGCTATGAGCAGTGGAGCGAGCAGTACTTC. It specifies CASSYEQWSEQYF.

V and J are TRBV19 and TRBJ1-5; no definite D call. Trimming shortened V by 4 bases and J by 4 bases, and 8 bases separated the two germline ends. CDR3 size: 13 residues. The V gene's germline CDR1 is LNHDA and CDR2 SQIVND (reference sequence). The CDR3 protein is CASSNQVNQPQHF. The CDR3 DNA follows: TGTGCCAGTAGTAACCAGGTTAATCAGCCCCAGCATTTT.

The genes are TRBV19 and TRBJ1-2; the match to TRBD1 covers 7 bases. Per the germline V gene, CDR1 is LNHDA and CDR2 is SQIVND (reference sequence). V was pared by 7 bases and J by 3 bases, with 5 bases of the junction left unmatched. The CDR3 covers 13 residues. This CDR3 reads CASTLDRDYGYTF. CDR3 DNA: TGTGCCAGTACCCTAGACAGGGACTATGGCTACACCTTC.

This chain connects TRBV6-1 to TRBJ2-3; 10 positions match TRBD2. V shed 7 bases, J shed 4 bases, and the junction held 5 bases outside the gene matches. In germline, CDR1 is MNHNS, CDR2 SASEGT. The CDR3 is 14 amino acids. CDR3 protein: CASKSGGVADTQYF. The DNA for the CDR3 is TGTGCCAGCAAGAGCGGGGGGGTCGCAGATACGCAGTATTTT.

V and J are TRBV6-6 and TRBJ1-2; 8 nucleotides line up with TRBD1. The V segment lost 0 bases and the J segment 5 bases; nucleotides outside the gene matches: 2. The CDR3 extends over 14 amino acids. The germline V gene has CDR1 MNHNY and CDR2 SVGAGI (reference sequence). The CDR3 DNA reads as TGTGCCAGCAGTTACTCCGGACAGGGATATGGCTACACCTTC. Amino acids: CASSYSGQGYGYTF.